These 15 T cell receptor beta chains were all obtained from the same sample, sequenced in a study of PD-L1 blockade in urothelial cancer. Indicated time point: pretreatment peripheral blood. This table comes from immunoSEQ multiplex PCR, and its TCRdb copy is limited to in-frame clones, with some not included. The table shows 50,000 or so clones, with around 72% occurring only once. The sequencing here drew on PBMCs, taken around atezolizumab (anti-PD-L1) treatment. These receptors were taken from a man between 65 and 85 years old with urothelial cancer.

CDR3 in amino acids: CASSLGKGGGGTDTQYF. The CDR3 DNA is TGTGCCAGCAGCTTAGGGAAAGGAGGGGGGGGAACAGATACGCAGTATTTT. The gene calls are TRBV7-8 and TRBJ2-3, with a weak D call TRBD2 (7 bases). The V end was cut by 1 base, the J end by 3 bases, with 17 bases between. Germline loops: CDR1 SGHVS, CDR2 FQNEAQ. The CDR3 is 17 amino acids.

V usage is TRBV5-1 and J usage is TRBJ2-6; 9 bases fit TRBD1. The CDR3 runs 18 residues. Germline V gives CDR1 SGHRS, CDR2 YFSETQ. Losses at the gene ends were 1 base for V and 0 bases for J; bases not matched to a gene: 5. The CDR3 here is CASSLRQGGGSGANVLTF. Here the CDR3 DNA reads TGCGCCAGCAGCTTGCGACAGGGGGGGGGCTCTGGGGCCAACGTCCTGACTTTC.

The gene calls are TRBV15 and TRBJ2-5, with a weak D call TRBD1 (5 bases). Germline V lookup: CDR1 LNHNV, CDR2 YYDKDF (reference sequence). This CDR3 contains 15 residues. Trimming cost V 5 bases and J 7 bases, with 20 bases left between them. CDR3 loop: CATSGIGALDRTQYF. The CDR3 DNA sequence: TGTGCCACCAGCGGTATAGGGGCCCTAGATAGGACCCAGTACTTC.

The chain carries TRBV7-6 and TRBJ2-2, with D maybe TRBD2 (6 bases). Germline lookup yields CDR1 SGHVS and CDR2 FNYEAQ. CDR3 size: 15 residues. V was pared by 3 bases and J by 5 bases, with 13 bases between. In DNA form, the CDR3 reads TGTGCCAGCAGCTTCGGAGGGGTTCGGACCGGGGAGCTGTTTTTT. The encoded protein is CASSFGGVRTGELFF.

The chain is built from TRBV10-3 and TRBJ1-5, with D uncertain. The ends were cut back, 3 bases at V and 7 bases at J, with 7 bases in the middle. The CDR3 spans 12 residues. Germline V gives CDR1 ENHRY, CDR2 SYGVKD. In nucleotides, the CDR3 is TGTGCCATCAGTGACGTGCGGCAGCCCCAGCATTTT. This sequence encodes CAISDVRQPQHF.

CDR3 protein: CASSVWQDGMNTEAFF. The DNA of the CDR3 is TGTGCCAGCAGCGTCTGGCAGGACGGGATGAACACTGAAGCTTTCTTT. V is TRBV21-1 and J is TRBJ1-1. TRBV21-1 is recorded as a pseudogene. This CDR3 spans 16 amino acids.

The V gene is TRBV10-3, the J gene TRBJ2-3; 7 bases are shared with TRBD2. Germline trimming cut 6 bases from V and 6 bases from J; bases unmatched to any gene: 15. The CDR3 has 16 residues. The germline CDR1 and CDR2 sequences are ENHRY and SYGVKD. CDR3 amino acids: CAIRSGGGPPHDTQYF. Here the CDR3 DNA reads TGTGCCATCAGGTCGGGGGGAGGCCCTCCGCACGATACGCAGTATTTT.

The chain joins TRBV5-5 to TRBJ1-5; the D gene is possibly TRBD1 (6 bases). The CDR3 totals 15 residues. Looked up from germline, CDR1 is SGHKS and CDR2 is YYEKEE (reference sequence). Trimming left V 0 bases short and J 4 bases short, with 11 bases between. The chain's CDR3 is CASSLDGQPNQPQHF. The DNA of the CDR3 is TGTGCCAGCAGCTTGGACGGACAGCCTAATCAGCCCCAGCATTTT. Variable domain in full (rest from reference TRBV5-5 and TRBJ1-5): DAGVTQSPTHLIKTRGQQVTLRCSPISGHKSVSWYQQVLGQGPQFIFQYYEKEERGRGNFPDRFSARQFPNYSSELNVNALLLGDSALYLCASSLDGQPNQPQHFGDGTRLSIL.

The chain combines TRBV19 with TRBJ2-3; TRBD1 matches at 7 bases. Germline CDR1 reads LNHDA; CDR2 reads SQIVND (reference sequence). The V segment lost 9 bases and the J segment 0 bases; nucleotides outside the gene matches: 6. The CDR3 is 14 amino acids. The CDR3 loop reads CASQDRVSTDTQYF. The CDR3 nucleotides read TGTGCCAGCCAAGACAGGGTTAGCACAGATACGCAGTATTTT.

The chain uses TRBV29-1 and TRBJ1-2; perhaps TRBD1 as D (6 bases). The V end was cut by 6 bases, the J end by 8 bases, with 13 bases between. CDR3 length: 11 residues. Per germline, CDR1 SQVTM and CDR2 ANQGSEA. The chain's CDR3 is CSVTGQSGYTF. The CDR3 region has the DNA TGCAGCGTAACAGGACAGAGCGGCTACACCTTC.

The chain carries TRBV7-3 and TRBJ1-1, with a weak D call TRBD1 (5 bases). CDR3 length equals 14 residues. CDR1 and CDR2 (germline): SGHTA, FQGTGA. V dropped 2 bases and J dropped 6 bases, with 13 bases sitting between them. Here the CDR3 reads CASSLSSGAAEAFF. Here the CDR3 DNA reads TGTGCCAGCAGCTTATCGAGTGGGGCCGCTGAAGCTTTCTTT.

The chain combines TRBV28 with TRBJ2-7; 12 bases are shared with TRBD2. The junction had 1 base not matched to a gene; V was cut back by 6 bases and J by 1 base. The CDR3 contains 14 residues. Per the germline V gene, CDR1 is MDHEN and CDR2 is SYDVKM. The CDR3 here is CASRTSGSSYEQYF. DNA of the CDR3: TGTGCCAGCAGGACTAGCGGGAGTTCCTACGAGCAGTACTTC.

V is TRBV19 and J is TRBJ1-2; tentative D call: TRBD1 (5 bases). The CDR3 runs 17 residues. V was trimmed by 10 bases and J by 3 bases, leaving 27 bases between them. CDR1 LNHDA and CDR2 SQIVND come from the germline V gene (reference sequence). The CDR3 here is CATATQRRGGGDYGYTF. The DNA of the CDR3 is TGTGCCACCGCGACCCAGCGGAGGGGAGGAGGAGACTATGGCTACACCTTC.

This clone turned up a few times. The genes are TRBV5-4 and TRBJ2-7; TRBD1 aligns across 9 bases. The CDR3 sequence is 13 residues long. Germline CDR1 reads SGHNT; CDR2 reads YYREEE (reference sequence). Trimming cost V 4 bases and J 6 bases; bases outside gene matches: 5. The CDR3 DNA sequence: TGTGCCAGCAGCCGGGACAGGGTTGGCGAGCAGTACTTC. It is translated as CASSRDRVGEQYF.

The gene calls are TRBV10-1 and TRBJ2-3; 7 nucleotides match TRBD2. J was trimmed by 8 bases and V by 6 bases; bases with no gene match: 8. Germline assignment: CDR1 WNHNN and CDR2 SYGVQD (reference sequence). The CDR3 runs to 13 residues. CDR3 in amino acids: CASSEASGSTQYF. DNA for the CDR3: TGCGCCAGCAGCGAAGCTAGCGGCAGTACGCAGTATTTT.